This is a list of T cell receptor beta chains from one sample in a study of blood T cell repertoires in COVID-19. Libraries were prepared by immunoSEQ multiplex PCR; TCRdb keeps only in-frame clonotypes and omits some of them. The data show 270,000 or so clones, roughly nine tenths seen once. Sequenced sample: peripheral blood. These TCRs come from a woman in her 40s who had recovered from COVID-19. Each CDR3 is given without its conserved first and last residue. Fields, in order: clone size, J gene, V gene, CDR3 protein. Clone size is stated in some rows and not others, as once, few, many or a class when expanded.

. | TRBJ2-3 | TRBV7-3 | ASSRFQAGGPNTQY
. | TRBJ2-5 | TRBV9 | ASSVAGPQGPGGETQY
few | TRBJ1-6 | TRBV4-2 | ASSQDQDRGLESPLH
once | TRBJ1-5 | TRBV19 | ASGTGVNQPQH
. | TRBJ2-5 | TRBV19 | ASSIRASGLQETQY
once | TRBJ2-1 | TRBV7-2 | ASSPRGLGPYNEQF
. | TRBJ1-2 | TRBV25-1 | ASSAGLDGYT
. | TRBJ1-2 | TRBV13 | ASSLYGQGVGYGYT
once | TRBJ2-7 | TRBV7-2 | ASSHGISYEQY
few | TRBJ1-2 | TRBV5-6 | ASSLGQYGYT
. | TRBJ1-5 | TRBV19 | ASSMWRGQPQH
. | TRBJ1-2 | TRBV6-2/TRBV6-3 | ASSYRGQNYGYT
. | TRBJ1-1 | TRBV9 | ASTKGVGGNTEAF
. | TRBJ1-1 | TRBV2 | ASSTETNTEAF
. | TRBJ1-6 | TRBV3-1/TRBV3-2 | ASSHPGTPDNSPLH
. | TRBJ2-7 | TRBV27 | ASSINPGEGAYEQY
. | TRBJ2-1 | TRBV5-4 | ASSLANLVNEQF
. | TRBJ1-5 | TRBV2 | ASSADREFQPQH